This TCR beta chain was retrieved from a study of shared clonotypes between healthy human individuals. CDR3 length: 13 residues. Trimming pared 10 bases from V and 5 bases from J, leaving 18 bases between. Germline V gene data show CDR1 as ENHRY and CDR2 as SYGVKD. Study conclusions and caveats: Generation probabilities were higher for clonotypes shared across all four sorted-subset donors than for unshared ones.

About this clone: What it recognizes is unknown.

Assay used: immunoSEQ multiplex PCR; TCRdb lists only in-frame clones, some missing. The sample includes roughly 1 million clones, roughly 80% seen only once; the top ten take about 1.5%. The specimen sequenced was memory CD4+ T cells sorted from blood. The subset denotes: CD45RA-negative fraction. The rearrangement links TRBV10-3 to TRBJ2-7, with D perhaps given as TRBD1 or TRBD2 (6 bases each). The TCR originated in a man aged 18 to 29 in good health. The CDR3, as DNA: TGTGCCACCTATGAGGGGGGAGTCGACGAGCAGTACTTC. Its protein product is CATYEGGVDEQYF.